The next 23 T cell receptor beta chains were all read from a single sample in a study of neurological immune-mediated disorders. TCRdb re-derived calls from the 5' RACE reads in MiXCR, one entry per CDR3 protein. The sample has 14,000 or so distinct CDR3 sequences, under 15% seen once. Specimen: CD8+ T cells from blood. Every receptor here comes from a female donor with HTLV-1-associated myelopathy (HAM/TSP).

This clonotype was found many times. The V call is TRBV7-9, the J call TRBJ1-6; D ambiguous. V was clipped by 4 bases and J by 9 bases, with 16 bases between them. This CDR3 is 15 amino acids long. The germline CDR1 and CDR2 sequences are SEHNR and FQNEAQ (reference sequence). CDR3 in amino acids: CASSSTIGQASPLHF. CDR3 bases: TGTGCCAGCAGCTCTACAATCGGGCAGGCTTCACCCCTCCACTTT.

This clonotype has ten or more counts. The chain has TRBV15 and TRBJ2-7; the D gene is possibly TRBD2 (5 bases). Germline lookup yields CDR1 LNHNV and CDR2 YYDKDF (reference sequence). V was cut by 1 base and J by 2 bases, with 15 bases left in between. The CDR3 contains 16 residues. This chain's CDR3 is CATSRGVGERPYEQYF. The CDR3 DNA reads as TGTGCCACCAGCAGAGGTGTTGGCGAGCGGCCCTACGAGCAGTACTTC.

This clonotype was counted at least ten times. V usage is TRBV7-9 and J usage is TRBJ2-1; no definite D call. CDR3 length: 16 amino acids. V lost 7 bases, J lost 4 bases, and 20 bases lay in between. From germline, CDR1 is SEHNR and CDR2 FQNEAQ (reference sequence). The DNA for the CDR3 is TGTGCCAGCATTTTTAACCGCGGAGAACTTTACAATGAGCAGTTCTTC. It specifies CASIFNRGELYNEQFF.

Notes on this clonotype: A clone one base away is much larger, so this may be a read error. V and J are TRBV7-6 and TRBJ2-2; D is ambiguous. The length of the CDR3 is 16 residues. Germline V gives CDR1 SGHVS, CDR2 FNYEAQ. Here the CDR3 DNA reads TGTGCCAGCAGCCCACAAACAGCTCTGAACACCTGGGAGCTGTTTTTT. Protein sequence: CASSPQTALNTWELFF. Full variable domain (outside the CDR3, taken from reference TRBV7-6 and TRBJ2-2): GAGVSQSPRYKVTKRGQDVALRCDPISGHVSLYWYRQALGQGPEFLTYFNYEAQQDKSGLPNDRFSAERPEGSISTLTIQRTEQRDSAMYRCASSPQTALNTWELFFGEGSRLTVL.

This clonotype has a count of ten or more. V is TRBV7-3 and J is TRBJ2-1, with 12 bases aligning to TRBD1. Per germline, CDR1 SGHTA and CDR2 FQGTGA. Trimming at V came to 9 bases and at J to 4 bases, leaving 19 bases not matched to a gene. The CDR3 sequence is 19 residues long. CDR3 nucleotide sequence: TGTGCCAGGGGGACAGGGGGCGATACTAGCGGGATCACTTACAATGAGCAGTTCTTC. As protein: CARGTGGDTSGITYNEQFF.

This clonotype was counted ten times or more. CDR3 in DNA: TGTGCCAGCAGCCCTCAGGGTCCCCACACTGAAGCTTTCTTT. Protein product: CASSPQGPHTEAFF. V gene TRBV9 combines with J gene TRBJ1-1; maybe TRBD1 (5 bases). Germline CDR1 and CDR2: SGDLS and YYNGEE. This CDR3 spans 14 amino acids. V was clipped by 4 bases and J by 3 bases, with 13 bases between them.

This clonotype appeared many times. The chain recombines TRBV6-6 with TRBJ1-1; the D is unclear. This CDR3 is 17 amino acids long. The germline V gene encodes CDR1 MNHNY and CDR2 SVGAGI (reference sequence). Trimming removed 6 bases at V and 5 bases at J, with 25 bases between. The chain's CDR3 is CASSRTGIETPKTEAFF. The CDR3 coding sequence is TGTGCCAGCAGCCGTACCGGGATAGAAACCCCAAAAACTGAAGCTTTCTTT.

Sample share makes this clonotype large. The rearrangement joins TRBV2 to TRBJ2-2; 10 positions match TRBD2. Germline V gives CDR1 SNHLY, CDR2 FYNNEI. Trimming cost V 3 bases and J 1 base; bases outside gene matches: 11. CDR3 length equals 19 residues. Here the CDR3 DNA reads TGTGCCAGCAGTGATGGTCAGCGGGGGGGCCGATTGAACACCGGGGAGCTGTTTTTT. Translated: CASSDGQRGGRLNTGELFF.

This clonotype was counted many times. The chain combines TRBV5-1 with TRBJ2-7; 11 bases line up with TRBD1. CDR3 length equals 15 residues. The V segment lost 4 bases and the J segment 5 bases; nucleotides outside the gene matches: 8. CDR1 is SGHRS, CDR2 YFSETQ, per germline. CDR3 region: CASSPWGQGGDEQYF. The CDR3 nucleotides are TGCGCCAGCAGCCCTTGGGGACAGGGGGGCGACGAGCAGTACTTC.

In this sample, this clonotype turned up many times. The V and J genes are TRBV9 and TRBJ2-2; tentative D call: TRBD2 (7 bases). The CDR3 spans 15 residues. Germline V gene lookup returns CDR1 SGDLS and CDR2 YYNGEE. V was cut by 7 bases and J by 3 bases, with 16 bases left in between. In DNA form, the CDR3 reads TGTGCCAGCGGGGAAGGGGGGAGGGACACCGGGGAGCTGTTTTTT. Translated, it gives CASGEGGRDTGELFF.

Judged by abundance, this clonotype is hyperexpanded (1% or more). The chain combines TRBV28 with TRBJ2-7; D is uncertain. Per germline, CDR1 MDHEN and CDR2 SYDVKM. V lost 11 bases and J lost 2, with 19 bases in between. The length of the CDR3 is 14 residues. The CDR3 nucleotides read TGTGCCCTCAGCGCCTACCCGAGGACCTACGAGCAGTACTTC. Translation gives CALSAYPRTYEQYF. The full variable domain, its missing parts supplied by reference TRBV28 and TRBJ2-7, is DVKVTQSSRYLVKRTGEKVFLECVQDMDHENMFWYRQDPGLGLRLIYFSYDVKMKEKGDIPEGYSVSREKKERFSLILESASTNQTSMYLCALSAYPRTYEQYFGPGTRLTVT.

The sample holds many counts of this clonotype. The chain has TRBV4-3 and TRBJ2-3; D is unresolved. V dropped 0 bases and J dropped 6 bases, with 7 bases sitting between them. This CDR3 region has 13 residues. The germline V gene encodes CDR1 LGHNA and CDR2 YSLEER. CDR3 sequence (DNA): TGCGCCAGCAGCCAAGATCGGCCGGATACGCAGTATTTT. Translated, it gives CASSQDRPDTQYF.

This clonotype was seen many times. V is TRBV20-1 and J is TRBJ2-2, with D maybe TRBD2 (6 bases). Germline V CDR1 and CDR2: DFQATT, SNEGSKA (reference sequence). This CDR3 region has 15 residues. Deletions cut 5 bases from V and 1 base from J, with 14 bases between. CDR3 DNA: TGCAGTGCTGAAGCACTAGCTGTGAACACCGGGGAGCTGTTTTTT. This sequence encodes CSAEALAVNTGELFF.

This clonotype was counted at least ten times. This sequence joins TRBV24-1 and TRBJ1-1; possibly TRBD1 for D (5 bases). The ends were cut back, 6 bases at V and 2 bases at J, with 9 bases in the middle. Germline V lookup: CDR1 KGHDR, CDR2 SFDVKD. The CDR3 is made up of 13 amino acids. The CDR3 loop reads CATSRGLNTEAFF. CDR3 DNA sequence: TGTGCCACCAGTCGGGGCCTCAACACTGAAGCTTTCTTT.

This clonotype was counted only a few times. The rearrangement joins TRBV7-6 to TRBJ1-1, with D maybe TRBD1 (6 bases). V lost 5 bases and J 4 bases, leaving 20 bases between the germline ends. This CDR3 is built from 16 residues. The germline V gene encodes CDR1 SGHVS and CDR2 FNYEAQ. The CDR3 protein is CASSPGAGPGATEAFF. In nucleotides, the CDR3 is TGTGCCAGCAGCCCAGGGGCAGGGCCGGGCGCCACTGAAGCTTTCTTT.

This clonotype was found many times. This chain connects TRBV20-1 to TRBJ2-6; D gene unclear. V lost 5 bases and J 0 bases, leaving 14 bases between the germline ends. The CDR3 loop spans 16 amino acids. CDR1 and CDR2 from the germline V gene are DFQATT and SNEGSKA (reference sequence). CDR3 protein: CSALRNKGSGANVLTF. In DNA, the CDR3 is TGCAGTGCTCTACGTAATAAGGGCTCTGGGGCCAACGTCCTGACTTTC.

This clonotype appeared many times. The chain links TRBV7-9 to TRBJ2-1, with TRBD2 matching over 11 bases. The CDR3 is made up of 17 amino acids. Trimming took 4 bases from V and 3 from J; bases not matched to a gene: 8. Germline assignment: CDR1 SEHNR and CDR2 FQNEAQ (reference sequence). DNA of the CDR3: TGTGCCAGCAGCTCCCCCCCCGGGACTAGCGGCTACAATGAGCAGTTCTTC. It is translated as CASSSPPGTSGYNEQFF.

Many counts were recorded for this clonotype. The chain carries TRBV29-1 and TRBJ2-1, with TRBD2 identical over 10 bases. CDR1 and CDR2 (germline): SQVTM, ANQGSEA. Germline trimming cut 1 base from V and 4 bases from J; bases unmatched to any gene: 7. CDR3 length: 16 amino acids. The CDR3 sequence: CSVEGASGSQYNEQFF. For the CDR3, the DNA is TGCAGCGTTGAAGGGGCTAGCGGGAGCCAATACAATGAGCAGTTCTTC.

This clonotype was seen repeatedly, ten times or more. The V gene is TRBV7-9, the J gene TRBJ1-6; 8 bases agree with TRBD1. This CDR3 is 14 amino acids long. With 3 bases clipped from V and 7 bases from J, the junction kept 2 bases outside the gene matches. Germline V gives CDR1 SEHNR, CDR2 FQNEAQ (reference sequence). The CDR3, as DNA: TGTGCCAGCAGCTTGGACAGGGCAAATTCACCCCTCCACTTT. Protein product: CASSLDRANSPLHF.

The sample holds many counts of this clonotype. CDR3 nucleotides: TGTGCCAGCAGTTACTCGTCTTACAATGAGCAGTTCTTC. This gives the protein CASSYSSYNEQFF. The gene calls are TRBV6-5 and TRBJ2-1; D is uncertain. V was cut by 0 bases and J by 4 bases, with 4 bases left in between. The CDR3 consists of 13 residues. The germline V gene encodes CDR1 MNHEY and CDR2 SVGAGI.

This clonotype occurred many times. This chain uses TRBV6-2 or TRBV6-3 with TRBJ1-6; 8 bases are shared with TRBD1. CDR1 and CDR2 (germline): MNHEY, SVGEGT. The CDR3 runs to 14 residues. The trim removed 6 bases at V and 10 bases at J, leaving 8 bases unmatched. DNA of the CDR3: TGTGCCAGCAGCAGGACAGGGTACGGCTCACCCCTCCACTTT. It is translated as CASSRTGYGSPLHF.

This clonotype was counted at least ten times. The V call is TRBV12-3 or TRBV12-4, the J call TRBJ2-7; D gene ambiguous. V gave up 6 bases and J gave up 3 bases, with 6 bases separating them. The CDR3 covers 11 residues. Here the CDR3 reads CASSSGYEQYF. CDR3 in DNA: TGTGCCAGCAGCTCGGGCTACGAGCAGTACTTC.

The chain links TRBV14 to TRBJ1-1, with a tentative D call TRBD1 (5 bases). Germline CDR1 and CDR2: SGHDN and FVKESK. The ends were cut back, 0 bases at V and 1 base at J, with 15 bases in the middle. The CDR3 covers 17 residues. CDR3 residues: CASSQDIRRGWNTEAFF. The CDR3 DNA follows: TGTGCCAGCAGCCAAGATATTAGGAGGGGTTGGAACACTGAAGCTTTCTTT.